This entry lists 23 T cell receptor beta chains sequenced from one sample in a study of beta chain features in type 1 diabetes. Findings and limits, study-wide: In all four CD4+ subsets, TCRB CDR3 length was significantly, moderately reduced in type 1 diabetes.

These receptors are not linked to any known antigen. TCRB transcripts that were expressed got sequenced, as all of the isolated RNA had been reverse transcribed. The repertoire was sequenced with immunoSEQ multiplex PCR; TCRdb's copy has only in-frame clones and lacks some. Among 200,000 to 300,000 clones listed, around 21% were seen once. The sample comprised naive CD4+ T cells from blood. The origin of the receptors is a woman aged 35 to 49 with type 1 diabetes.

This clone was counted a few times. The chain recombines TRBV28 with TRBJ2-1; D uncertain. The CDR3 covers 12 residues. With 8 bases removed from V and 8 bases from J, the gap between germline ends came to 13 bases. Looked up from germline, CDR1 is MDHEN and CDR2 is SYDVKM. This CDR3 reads CASATATHEQFF. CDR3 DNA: TGTGCCAGCGCGACTGCGACCCATGAGCAGTTCTTC.

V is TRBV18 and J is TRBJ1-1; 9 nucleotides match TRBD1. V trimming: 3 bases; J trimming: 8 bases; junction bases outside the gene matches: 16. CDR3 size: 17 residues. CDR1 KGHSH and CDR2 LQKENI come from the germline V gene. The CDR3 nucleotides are TGTGCCAGCTCACCGGGACAGGGTTGGAAGGACATAGGGGAAGCTTTCTTT. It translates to CASSPGQGWKDIGEAFF.

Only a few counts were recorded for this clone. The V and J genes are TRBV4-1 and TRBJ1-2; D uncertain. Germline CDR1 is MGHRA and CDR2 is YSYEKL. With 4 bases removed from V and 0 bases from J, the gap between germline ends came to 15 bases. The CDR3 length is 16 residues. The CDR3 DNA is TGCGCCAGCAGCCCCCTTGGAGGCGGATCTAACTATGGCTACACCTTC. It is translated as CASSPLGGGSNYGYTF.

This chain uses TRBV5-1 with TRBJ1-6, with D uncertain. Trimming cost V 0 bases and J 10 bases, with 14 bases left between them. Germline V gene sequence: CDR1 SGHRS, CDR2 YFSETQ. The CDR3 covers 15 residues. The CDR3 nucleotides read TGCGCCAGCAGCTTGGAGGCTGCGAGACTCTCACCCCTCCACTTT. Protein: CASSLEAARLSPLHF. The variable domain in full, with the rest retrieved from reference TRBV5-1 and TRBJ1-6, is KAGVTQTPRYLIKTRGQQVTLSCSPISGHRSVSWYQQTPGQGLQFLFEYFSETQRNKGNFPGRFSGRQFSNSRSEMNVSTLELGDSALYLCASSLEAARLSPLHFGNGTRLTVT.

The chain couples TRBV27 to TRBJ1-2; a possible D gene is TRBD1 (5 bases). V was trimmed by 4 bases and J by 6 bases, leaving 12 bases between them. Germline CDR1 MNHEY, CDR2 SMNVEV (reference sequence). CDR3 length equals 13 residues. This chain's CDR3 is CASSSPGGNGYTF. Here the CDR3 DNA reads TGTGCCAGCAGTTCCCCGGGGGGAAATGGCTACACCTTC.

The CDR3 DNA reads as TGCAGCGTCCTTAGCGGGGGCCCCTCCTACGAGCAGTACTTC. Its protein product is CSVLSGGPSYEQYF. The chain uses TRBV29-1 and TRBJ2-7, with 9 bases that match TRBD2. Germline CDR1 and CDR2: SQVTM and ANQGSEA. This CDR3 is 14 amino acids long. The J segment lost 0 bases and the V segment lost 6 bases, leaving 6 bases of the junction unmatched.

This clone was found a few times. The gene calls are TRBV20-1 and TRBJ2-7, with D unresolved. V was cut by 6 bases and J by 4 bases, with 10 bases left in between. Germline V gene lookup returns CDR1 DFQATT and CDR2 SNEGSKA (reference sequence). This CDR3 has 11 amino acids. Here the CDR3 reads CSAYDGYEQYF. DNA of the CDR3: TGCAGTGCCTATGACGGGTACGAGCAGTACTTC.

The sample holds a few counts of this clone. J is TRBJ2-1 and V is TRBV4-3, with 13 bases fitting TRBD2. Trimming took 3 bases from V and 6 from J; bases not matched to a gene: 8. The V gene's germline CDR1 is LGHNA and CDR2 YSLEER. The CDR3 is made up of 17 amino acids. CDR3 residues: CASSHGLAGEAGNEQFF. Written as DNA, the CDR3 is TGCGCCAGCAGCCATGGACTAGCGGGAGAAGCGGGCAATGAGCAGTTCTTC.

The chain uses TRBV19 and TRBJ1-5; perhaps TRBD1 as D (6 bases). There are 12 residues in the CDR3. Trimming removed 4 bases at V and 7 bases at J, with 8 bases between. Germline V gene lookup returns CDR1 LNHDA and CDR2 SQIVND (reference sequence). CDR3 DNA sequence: TGTGCCAGTAGTAAGGGGGAACAGCCCCAGCATTTT. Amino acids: CASSKGEQPQHF.

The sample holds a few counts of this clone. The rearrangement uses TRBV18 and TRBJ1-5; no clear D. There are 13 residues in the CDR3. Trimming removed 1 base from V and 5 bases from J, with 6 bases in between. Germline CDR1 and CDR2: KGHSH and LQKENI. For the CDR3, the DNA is TGTGCCAGCTCACCACGAGGTGATCAGCCCCAGCATTTT. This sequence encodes CASSPRGDQPQHF.

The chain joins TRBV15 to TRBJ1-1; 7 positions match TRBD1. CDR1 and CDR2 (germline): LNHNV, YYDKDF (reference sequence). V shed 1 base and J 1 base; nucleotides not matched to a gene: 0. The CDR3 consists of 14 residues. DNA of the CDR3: TGTGCCACCAGCAGAGGACAGGGGAACACTGAAGCTTTCTTT. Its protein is CATSRGQGNTEAFF. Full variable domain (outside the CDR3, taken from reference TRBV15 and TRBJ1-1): DAMVIQNPRYQVTQFGKPVTLSCSQTLNHNVMYWYQQKSSQAPKLLFHYYDKDFNNEADTPDNFQSRRPNTSFCFLDIRSPGLGDTAMYLCATSRGQGNTEAFFGQGTRLTVV.

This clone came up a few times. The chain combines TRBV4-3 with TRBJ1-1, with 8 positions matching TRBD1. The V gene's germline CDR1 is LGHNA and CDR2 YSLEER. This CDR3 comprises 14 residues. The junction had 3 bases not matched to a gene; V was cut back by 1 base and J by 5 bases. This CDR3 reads CASSQGQGWTEAFF. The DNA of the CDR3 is TGCGCCAGCAGCCAAGGACAGGGGTGGACTGAAGCTTTCTTT.

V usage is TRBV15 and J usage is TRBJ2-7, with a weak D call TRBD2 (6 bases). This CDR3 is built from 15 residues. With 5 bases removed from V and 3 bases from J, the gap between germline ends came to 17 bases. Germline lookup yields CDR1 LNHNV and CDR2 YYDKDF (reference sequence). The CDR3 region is CATSSLGGKVYEQYF. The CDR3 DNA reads TGTGCCACCAGCTCCCTGGGGGGAAAGGTCTACGAGCAGTACTTC.

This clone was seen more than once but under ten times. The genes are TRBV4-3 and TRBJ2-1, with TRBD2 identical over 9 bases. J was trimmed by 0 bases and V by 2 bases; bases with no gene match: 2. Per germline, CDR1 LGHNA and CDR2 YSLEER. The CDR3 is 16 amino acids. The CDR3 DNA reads TGCGCCAGCAGCCAATATAGCGGGGGCTCCTACAATGAGCAGTTCTTC. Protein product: CASSQYSGGSYNEQFF.

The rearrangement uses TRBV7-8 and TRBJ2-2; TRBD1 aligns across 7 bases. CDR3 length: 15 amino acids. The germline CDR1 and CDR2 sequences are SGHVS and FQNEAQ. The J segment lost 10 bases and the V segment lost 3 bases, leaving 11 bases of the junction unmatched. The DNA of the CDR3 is TGTGCCAGCAGCTTCTCCGGGACAGCTTACGAGGAGCTGTTTTTT. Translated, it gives CASSFSGTAYEELFF.

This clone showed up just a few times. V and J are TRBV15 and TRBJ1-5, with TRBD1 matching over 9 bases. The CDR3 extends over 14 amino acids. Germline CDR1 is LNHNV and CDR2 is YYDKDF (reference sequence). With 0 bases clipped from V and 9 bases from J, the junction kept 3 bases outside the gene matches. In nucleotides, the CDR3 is TGTGCCACCAGCAGAGAAGGGACAGGGATGCCCCAGCATTTT. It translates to CATSREGTGMPQHF. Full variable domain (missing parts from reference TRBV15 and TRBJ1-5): DAMVIQNPRYQVTQFGKPVTLSCSQTLNHNVMYWYQQKSSQAPKLLFHYYDKDFNNEADTPDNFQSRRPNTSFCFLDIRSPGLGDTAMYLCATSREGTGMPQHFGDGTRLSIL.

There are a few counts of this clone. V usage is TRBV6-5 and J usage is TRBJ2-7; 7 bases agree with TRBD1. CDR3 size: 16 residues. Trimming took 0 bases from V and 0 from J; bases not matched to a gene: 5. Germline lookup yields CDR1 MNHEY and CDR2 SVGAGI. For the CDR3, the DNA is TGTGCCAGCAGTTACTCCTTCGGGACAGCCTCCTACGAGCAGTACTTC. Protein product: CASSYSFGTASYEQYF.

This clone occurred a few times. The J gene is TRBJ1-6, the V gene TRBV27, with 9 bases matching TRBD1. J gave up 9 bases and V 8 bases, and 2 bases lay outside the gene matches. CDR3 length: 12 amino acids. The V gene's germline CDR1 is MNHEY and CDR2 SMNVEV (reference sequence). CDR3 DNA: TGTGCCAGCGGGACAGGGCGTTCACCCCTCCACTTT. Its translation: CASGTGRSPLHF.

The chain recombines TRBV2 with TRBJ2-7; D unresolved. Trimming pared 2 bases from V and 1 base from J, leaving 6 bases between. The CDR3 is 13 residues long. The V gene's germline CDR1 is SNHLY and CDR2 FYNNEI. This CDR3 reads CASSENTSYEQYF. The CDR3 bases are TGTGCCAGCAGTGAAAACACGTCCTACGAGCAGTACTTC.

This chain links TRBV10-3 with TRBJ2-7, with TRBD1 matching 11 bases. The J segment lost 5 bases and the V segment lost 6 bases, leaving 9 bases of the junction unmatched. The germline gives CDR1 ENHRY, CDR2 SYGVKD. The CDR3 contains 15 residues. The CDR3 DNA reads TGTGCCATCAGGGATTCGGGACAGGGGGTCGACGAGCAGTACTTC. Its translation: CAIRDSGQGVDEQYF.

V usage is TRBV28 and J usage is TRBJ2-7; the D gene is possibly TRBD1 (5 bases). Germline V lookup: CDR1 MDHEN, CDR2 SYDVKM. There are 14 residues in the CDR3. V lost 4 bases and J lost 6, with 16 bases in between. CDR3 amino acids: CASSSQSYRSEQYF. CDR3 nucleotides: TGTGCCAGCAGTTCCCAATCCTACAGGAGCGAGCAGTACTTC.

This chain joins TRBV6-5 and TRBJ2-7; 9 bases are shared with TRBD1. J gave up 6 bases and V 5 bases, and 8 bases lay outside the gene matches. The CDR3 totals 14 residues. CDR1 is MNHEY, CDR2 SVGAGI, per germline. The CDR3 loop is CASSQTGGGGEQYF. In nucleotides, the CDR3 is TGTGCCAGCAGTCAGACAGGGGGAGGCGGCGAGCAGTACTTC.

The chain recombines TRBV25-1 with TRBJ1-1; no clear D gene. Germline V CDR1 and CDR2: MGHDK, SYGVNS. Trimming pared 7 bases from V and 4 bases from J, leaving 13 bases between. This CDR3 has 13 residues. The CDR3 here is CASIGPGPTEAFF. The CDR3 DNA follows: TGTGCCAGCATTGGCCCTGGTCCCACTGAAGCTTTCTTT.